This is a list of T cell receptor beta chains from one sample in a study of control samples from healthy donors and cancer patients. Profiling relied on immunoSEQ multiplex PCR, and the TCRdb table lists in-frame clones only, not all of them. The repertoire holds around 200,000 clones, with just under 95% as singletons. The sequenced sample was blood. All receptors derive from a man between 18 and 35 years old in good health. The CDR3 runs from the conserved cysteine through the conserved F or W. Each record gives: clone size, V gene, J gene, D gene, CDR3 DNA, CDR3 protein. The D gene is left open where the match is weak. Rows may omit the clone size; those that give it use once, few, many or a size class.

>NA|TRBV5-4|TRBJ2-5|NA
TGTGCCAGCAGCACCCAAGAGACCCAGTACTTC
CASSTQETQYF
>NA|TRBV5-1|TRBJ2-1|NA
TGCGCCAGCAGCTTGACACCTTCCAATGAGCAGTTCTTC
CASSLTPSNEQFF
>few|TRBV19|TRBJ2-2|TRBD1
TGTGCCAGTAGTATCGACAGGGTCACCGGGGAGCTGTTTTTT
CASSIDRVTGELFF
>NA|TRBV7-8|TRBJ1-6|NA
TGTGCCAGCAGCTCCGTCGAGTATTCACCCCTCCACTTT
CASSSVEYSPLHF
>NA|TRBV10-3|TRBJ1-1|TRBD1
TGTGCCATCAGTTCACCGGGACAGGGGGCTACGACCACTGAAGCTTTCTTT
CAISSPGQGATTTEAFF
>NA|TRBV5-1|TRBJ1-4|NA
TGCGCCAGCAGCGACGGGACATCTATCGGGGAAAAACTGTTTTTT
CASSDGTSIGEKLFF
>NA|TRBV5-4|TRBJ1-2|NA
TGTGCCAGCAGCCTCCAGGAGGTTGGCTACACCTTC
CASSLQEVGYTF
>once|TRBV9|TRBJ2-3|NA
TGTGCCAGCAGCACACGACCCGGTGCAGATACGCAGTATTTT
CASSTRPGADTQYF
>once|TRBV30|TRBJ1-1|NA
TGTGCCTGGCTACAGCTGGTAGGCACTGAAGCTTTCTTT
CAWLQLVGTEAFF
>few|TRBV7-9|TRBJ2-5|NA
TGTGCCAGCAGCTTAGAATTGGGACGGCGGAAAGAGACCCAGTACTTC
CASSLELGRRKETQYF
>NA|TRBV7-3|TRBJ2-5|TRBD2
TGTGCCAGCTCACCGGGGGGGGCCTCGCAAGAGACCCAGTACTTC
CASSPGGASQETQYF
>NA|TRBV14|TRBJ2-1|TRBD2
TGTGCCAGCAGCCCCGGGACTAGCGCTCCCTACTCCTACAATGAGCAGTTCTTC
CASSPGTSAPYSYNEQFF
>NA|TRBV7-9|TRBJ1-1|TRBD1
TGTGCCAGCAGCTTAGAGGGAGGGGGCAGGGGTGAAGCTTTCTTT
CASSLEGGGRGEAFF
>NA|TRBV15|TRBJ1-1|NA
TGTGCCACCACGAAAGGTATGAACACTGAAGCTTTCTTT
CATTKGMNTEAFF
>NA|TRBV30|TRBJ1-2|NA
TGTGCCTGGAGGGGACCAAAGTATGGCTACACCTTC
CAWRGPKYGYTF
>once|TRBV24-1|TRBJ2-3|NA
TGTGCCACCAGTGATTTTCGGGACCCTTTAACAGATACGCAGTATTTT
CATSDFRDPLTDTQYF
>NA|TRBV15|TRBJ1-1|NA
TGTGCCACCAGCAGAGTCTTAGACCCGAACACTGAAGCTTTCTTT
CATSRVLDPNTEAFF
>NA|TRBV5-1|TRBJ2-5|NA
TGCGCCAGCAGGCTAGGTTGGGAGACCCAGTACTTC
CASRLGWETQYF
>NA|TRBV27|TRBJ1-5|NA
TGTGCCAGCAGTGGGGGGGGTGGTCAGCCCCAGCATTTT
CASSGGGGQPQHF
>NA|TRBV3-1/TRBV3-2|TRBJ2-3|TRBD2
TGTGCCAGCAGCCAACTTACTAGCGTAGATACGCAGTATTTT
CASSQLTSVDTQYF
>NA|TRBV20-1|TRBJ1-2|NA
TGCAGTGCTAGAGGGCGGGATGGCTACACCTTC
CSARGRDGYTF
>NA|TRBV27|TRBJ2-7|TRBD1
TGTGCCAGCAGCTCCAAAGGACAGGGGGGCTACGAGCAGTACTTC
CASSSKGQGGYEQYF
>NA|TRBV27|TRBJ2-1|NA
TGTGCCAGCAGTTCCGTGTCCTCTTCCTACAATGAGCAGTTCTTC
CASSSVSSSYNEQFF
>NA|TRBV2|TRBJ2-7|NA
TGTGCCAGCAATAGAGAAGAGGAGCAGTACTTC
CASNREEEQYF
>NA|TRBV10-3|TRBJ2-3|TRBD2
TGTGCCATCAGGGCTAGCGGGGAGGGCACAGATACGCAGTATTTT
CAIRASGEGTDTQYF
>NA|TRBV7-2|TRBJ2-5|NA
TGTGCCAGCAGCCCCCAACGAGAGACCCAGTACTTC
CASSPQRETQYF
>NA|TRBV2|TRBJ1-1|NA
TGTGCCAGCAGGATGGACACGAACACTGAAGCTTTCTTT
CASRMDTNTEAFF
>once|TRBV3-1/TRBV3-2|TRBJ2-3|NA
TGTGCCAGCAGTCGCGGGGGCCCAGATACGCAGTATTTT
CASSRGGPDTQYF
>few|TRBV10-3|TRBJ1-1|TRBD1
TGTGCCATCAGTACCGGGACAGGGAACACTGAAGCTTTCTTT
CAISTGTGNTEAFF
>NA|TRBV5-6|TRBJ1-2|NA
TGTGCCAGCAGCTTTGGGGGGCAGTTCAACTATGGCTACACCTTC
CASSFGGQFNYGYTF
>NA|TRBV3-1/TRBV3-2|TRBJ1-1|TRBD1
TGTGCCAGCAGCCTTCGGACAGGGGCGCCTGAAGCTTTCTTT
CASSLRTGAPEAFF
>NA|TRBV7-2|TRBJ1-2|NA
TGTGCCAGCGGTACCTCGGGGGCTAAGGGCTACACCTTC
CASGTSGAKGYTF
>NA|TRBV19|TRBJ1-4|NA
TGTGCCAGTTCTACCTGGACGGTAAATGAAAAACTGTTTTTT
CASSTWTVNEKLFF
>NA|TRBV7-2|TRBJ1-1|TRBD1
TGTGCCAGCAGCCCTCGACAGGGGGCCACTGAAGCTTTCTTT
CASSPRQGATEAFF
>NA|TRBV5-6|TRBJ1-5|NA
TGTGCCAGCAGCTTTACCCCCTCCGGCAGACAAAATCAGCCCCAGCATTTT
CASSFTPSGRQNQPQHF